A single T cell receptor (beta chain) is shown here with its context. The sample is drawn from a study of T cell changes during pregnancy in multiple sclerosis. Data came from immunoSEQ multiplex PCR; TCRdb stores just in-frame clones and leaves some out. Of 40,000 or so clones listed, 92% are singletons. Trimming pared 3 bases from V and 9 bases from J, leaving 9 bases between. CDR3 length equals 12 residues. CDR1 and CDR2 (germline): SEHNR, FQNEAQ (reference sequence). The sample here was CD8+ T cells from peripheral blood mononuclear cells, taken in the third trimester of pregnancy. The genes are TRBV7-9 and TRBJ2-1, with TRBD1 as a possible D gene (6 bases). The receptor comes from a female donor with multiple sclerosis, enrolled in a pregnancy study. CDR3 DNA: TGTGCCAGCAGCTTTACAGGGAGTGAGCAGTTCTTC. Amino acid sequence: CASSFTGSEQFF.